This T cell receptor (beta chain) was identified in a study of blood T cells in healthy people across ages. Germline-derived CDR1 and CDR2 are MGHRA and YSYEKL. V gave up 0 bases and J gave up 1 base; unmatched junction bases: 15. CDR3 length equals 20 residues. Alongside a J-beta primer mix, a sample-barcoded 5' primer served in a second PCR lasting roughly 6 to 11 cycles. TCRdb re-analysed the 5' RACE reads in MiXCR, keeping a single row per CDR3 protein. This sample has fewer than 800,000 distinct CDR3 sequences, with over 20% found just once. The V gene is TRBV4-1, the J gene TRBJ2-4, with 7 bases that match TRBD2. Sequencing was performed on blood. The receptor was isolated from an older man in good health. The CDR3 here is CASSQDYQRDAKGAKNIQYF. In DNA, the CDR3 is TGCGCCAGCAGCCAAGATTACCAGCGGGACGCAAAAGGGGCCAAAAACATTCAGTACTTC.